Reported below is one T cell receptor (beta chain). This clonotype was counted at least ten times. Its antigen specificity is not known. Per-base qualities were not stored, and no clone one base away is much larger. In the ophthalmopathy patients, disease was moderately to severely active, with a Clinical Activity Score of 3 or more, a NOSPECS grade of 4 or more, and a duration of less than 3 months. Patients with uncontrolled infections, other autoimmune diseases, pregnancy or lactation were excluded. Diagnoses relied on clinical symptoms, serum thyroxine and TRAb, thyroid ultrasound and orbital computed tomography. PBMCs were isolated from 8 to 10 ml of fresh peripheral blood by Ficoll-Paque density gradient centrifugation. Trizol reagent was used to extract total RNA, and RNA quality was then checked on an Agilent 2100 Bioanalyzer. The data derive from a study of T cells in Graves' hyperthyroidism and ophthalmopathy (dated by TCRdb to the late 2010s). A note on the overall study: Peripheral blood was sampled at the time of initial diagnosis, prior to any treatment. TCR V-J signatures able to tell the groups apart were searched for in a discovery cohort of 100 or so patients, of whom more than 40 had Graves' ophthalmopathy and 55 to 65 had stable Graves' hyperthyroidism. Prospective prediction of ophthalmopathy was tested in an independent validation cohort consisting of under 20 hyperthyroidism patients and some 16 patients who later progressed to ophthalmopathy. The 75 to 100 discovery patients were randomly split 7:3 into training and test sets. In addition, the study compared T-cell repertoires in thyroid tissue and in blood from about 6 Graves' hyperthyroidism patients. After sampling, hyperthyroidism patients received methimazole starting at 30 mg daily, and ophthalmopathy patients received high-dose intravenous methylprednisolone. The paper describes TCR Vbeta CDR3 sequencing of roughly 130 peripheral blood samples, made up of some 40 ophthalmopathy patients, 70 to 75 hyperthyroidism patients and some 17 progressor patients. General findings and caveats noted by the study authors: A 13 V-J signature model separated ophthalmopathy from stable hyperthyroidism, with about 90% sensitivity and roughly 81% specificity in cross-validation and 80%/75% in testing. In validation, the model predicted progression to ophthalmopathy with approximately 71% sensitivity and about 72% specificity, a median of 6.5 months before onset. Sample size was not statistically predetermined, and investigators were not blinded to group allocation. Most expanded thyroid clonotypes (frequency above 0.001) were also detected in blood, suggesting blood repertoires may reflect thyroid immune responses.

The CDR3 starts with the cysteine, ends with the phenylalanine, and has 17 residues. Only the CDR3 part of the read is kept: 51 bases, read in frame from the first base. As encoded in the germline V gene, CDR1 is MNHEY while CDR2 is SVGAGI. V and J are truncated by 0 bases and 5 bases respectively, leaving an intervening sequence of 19 bases. TCR beta CDR3 regions were amplified from RNA transcripts. A first-round RT-PCR of the TCR CDR3 used the HTBI primer set with the Qiagen OneStep RT-PCR kit. The libraries were constructed in a second round of multiplex PCR and then size-selected and purified. Libraries were sequenced paired-end with 100 bp reads on an Illumina HiSeq2000. Processing in the source paper ran as follows. SOAPnuke was used to process the raw data, throwing out any read that contained adapters or uncalled bases, had a mean Phred below 15, or lacked an exact constant-primer or identifier match. COPE v1.2.5 was used to merge high-quality paired reads, and clonotypes were defined as unique nucleotide sequences. MiTCR v1.1 was used to align clonotypes to the IMGT TRBV, TRBD and TRBJ reference segments. Only V-J combinations with frequency above 0.0001, covering about 99% of repertoires, were analysed. A TCS score was defined as the ratio between F50 (clonal expansion) and ExV (chaos), using BLOSUM62-based TCRdist between CDR3 peptides within each V-J. Welch's t-statistics and random forest reduced around 510 V-J features to 13, which were used in a naive Bayes classifier (R e1071). Using fastp trimming at Q25 and MiXCR clonotype assembly, TCRdb reanalyzed the public sequencing data and kept in-frame beta chains. For every CDR3 protein sequence, its rows merge into one entry that carries the most common genes and DNA. The V and J calls and clone size come from TCRdb's table, not from the authors' own analysis. The sample records more than 350,000 distinct CDR3 sequences, approximately 16% of which are singletons. The ten largest account for around 20% of the sample.

The chain is encoded by TRBV6-5 joined to TRBJ2-5; the best D guess is TRBD2, with 7 bases matching. The TCR was taken from an older woman with Graves' ophthalmopathy. The specimen was blood. DNA sequence: TGTGCCAGCAGTTACTCAATCAGAGCGGGACATAATGAGACCCAGTACTTC. Its protein reads: CASSYSIRAGHNETQYF.